This T cell receptor beta chain was identified during a study of blood T cells in healthy people across ages. General observations from the study: Any changes in expanded clonotypes were possibly confounded, as donor CMV status remained unknown.

As concerns this clonotype: Its antigen is as yet unknown.

Then a second PCR, running about 6 to 12 cycles, was carried out with a sample-barcoded 5' primer and a J-beta primer mix. TCRdb recomputed calls from the 5' RACE reads with MiXCR, one row per CDR3 protein. The sample consists of about 750,000 distinct CDR3 sequences, about 55% of them appearing once. The CDR3 has 14 amino acids. The V gene lost 3 bases and the J gene lost 14 bases, with 21 bases spanning the gap. The sequence came from a man older than 75 in good health. The chain carries TRBV12-3 or TRBV12-4 and TRBJ2-3; no firm D call. The sample taken for sequencing was blood. CDR3 DNA sequence: TGTGCCAGCAGTTTCGACCAGGAGCACAGATACGCGTATTTT. This translates into CASSFDQEHRYAYF.